A selection of T cell receptor beta chains follows, all from one sample in a study of blood T cell repertoires in COVID-19. Using immunoSEQ multiplex PCR, the repertoire was profiled, and TCRdb retains in-frame clones only, with some absent. The sample lists 150,000 to 190,000 clones, approximately 80% occurring once. The specimen sequenced was peripheral blood. The receptors originated from a woman of 80 years or more with acute or convalescent COVID-19. CDR3s include the opening cysteine and the closing phenylalanine or tryptophan. A D gene is named only where the DNA matches it firmly. A clone size is listed for some rows: how often the clone was seen (once, few, many), or a class if it is expanded.

cdr3_nt: TGTGCCAGCAGCGAAACTAGCGGGACCCCAGATACGCAGTATTTT
cdr3_aa: CASSETSGTPDTQYF
clone_size: -
cdr3_length: 15
d_call: TRBD2
j_call: TRBJ2-3
v_call: TRBV9

cdr3_nt: TGTGCCAGTAGTATGACAGGGGTTGGCTACACCTTC
cdr3_aa: CASSMTGVGYTF
clone_size: few
cdr3_length: 12
d_call: TRBD1
j_call: TRBJ1-2
v_call: TRBV19

cdr3_nt: TGTGCCAGCAGCTCGGACAGGGGGTCAATGGGGAGTGAAAAACTGTTTTTT
cdr3_aa: CASSSDRGSMGSEKLFF
clone_size: -
cdr3_length: 17
d_call: TRBD1
j_call: TRBJ1-4
v_call: TRBV11-2

cdr3_nt: TGTGCCAGCAGCATTATCGGGGATCTAGCGGGAGGAATAGGCAATGAGCAGTTCTTC
cdr3_aa: CASSIIGDLAGGIGNEQFF
clone_size: -
cdr3_length: 19
d_call: TRBD2
j_call: TRBJ2-1
v_call: TRBV7-9

cdr3_nt: TGTGCCAGCAGCCTAGGCCACCAGAACACTGAAGCTTTCTTT
cdr3_aa: CASSLGHQNTEAFF
clone_size: -
cdr3_length: 14
d_call: -
j_call: TRBJ1-1
v_call: TRBV7-3

cdr3_nt: TGTGCCAGCAGTTACGCAACAGGGAATGGCTACACCTTC
cdr3_aa: CASSYATGNGYTF
clone_size: -
cdr3_length: 13
d_call: -
j_call: TRBJ1-2
v_call: TRBV6-2/TRBV6-3

cdr3_nt: TGTGCCAGTAGTAGGCTAACAGGGGGCCAAGAGACCCAGTACTTC
cdr3_aa: CASSRLTGGQETQYF
clone_size: -
cdr3_length: 15
d_call: TRBD1
j_call: TRBJ2-5
v_call: TRBV19

cdr3_nt: TGTGCCAGCAGCTACCAGGAAAGGTCCTACGAGCAGTACTTC
cdr3_aa: CASSYQERSYEQYF
clone_size: -
cdr3_length: 14
d_call: -
j_call: TRBJ2-7
v_call: TRBV9

cdr3_nt: TGTGCCAGCAAACTAGACCAAGCGGTAGGCTATGGCTACACCTTC
cdr3_aa: CASKLDQAVGYGYTF
clone_size: -
cdr3_length: 15
d_call: -
j_call: TRBJ1-2
v_call: TRBV6-5

cdr3_nt: TGTGCCAGCAGCTTAGGGGCAGGGATAAACACTGAAGCTTTCTTT
cdr3_aa: CASSLGAGINTEAFF
clone_size: -
cdr3_length: 15
d_call: -
j_call: TRBJ1-1
v_call: TRBV7-2

cdr3_nt: TGTGCCAGCAGCCCAGACAGGGGAAGAACTGAAGCTTTCTTT
cdr3_aa: CASSPDRGRTEAFF
clone_size: few
cdr3_length: 14
d_call: TRBD1
j_call: TRBJ1-1
v_call: TRBV6-6

cdr3_nt: TGTGCCAGCAGCTTCCAATTCAGGGGGCGCGCCGGGGAGCTGTTTTTT
cdr3_aa: CASSFQFRGRAGELFF
clone_size: few
cdr3_length: 16
d_call: TRBD1
j_call: TRBJ2-2
v_call: TRBV5-6

cdr3_nt: TGTGCCAGCAGTCGACTAACGATTGGAAACACCATATATTTT
cdr3_aa: CASSRLTIGNTIYF
clone_size: -
cdr3_length: 14
d_call: -
j_call: TRBJ1-3
v_call: TRBV6-5

cdr3_nt: TGTGCCAGCAGCTTATCAGGGTCAGATACGCAGTATTTT
cdr3_aa: CASSLSGSDTQYF
clone_size: -
cdr3_length: 13
d_call: -
j_call: TRBJ2-3
v_call: TRBV7-3

cdr3_nt: TGTGCTAGTGGTTTGGTACTCACAGATACGCAGTATTTT
cdr3_aa: CASGLVLTDTQYF
clone_size: -
cdr3_length: 13
d_call: -
j_call: TRBJ2-3
v_call: TRBV12-5

cdr3_nt: TGCGCCAGCAGCTCCTTGAGGGGGAATGAGCAGTTCTTC
cdr3_aa: CASSSLRGNEQFF
clone_size: -
cdr3_length: 13
d_call: -
j_call: TRBJ2-1
v_call: TRBV5-1

cdr3_nt: TGTGCCAGCAGTGAAGGGGGGTTCTATGGCTACACCTTC
cdr3_aa: CASSEGGFYGYTF
clone_size: -
cdr3_length: 13
d_call: -
j_call: TRBJ1-2
v_call: TRBV25-1

cdr3_nt: TGCGCCAGCAGTGCCCGTAAGCCTAGCGGGGAGCTGTTTTTT
cdr3_aa: CASSARKPSGELFF
clone_size: -
cdr3_length: 14
d_call: -
j_call: TRBJ2-2
v_call: TRBV10-2

cdr3_nt: TGCGCCAGCAGCTTGAATCGGGGGGGCGCGGAAAAACTGTTTTTT
cdr3_aa: CASSLNRGGAEKLFF
clone_size: -
cdr3_length: 15
d_call: -
j_call: TRBJ1-4
v_call: TRBV5-1

cdr3_nt: TGCGCCAGCAGCTACGGAGACAGTCCCTACGAGCAGTACTTC
cdr3_aa: CASSYGDSPYEQYF
clone_size: -
cdr3_length: 14
d_call: -
j_call: TRBJ2-7
v_call: TRBV5-1

cdr3_nt: TGTGCCAGCAGCAAACCAAGGCAGGGGGCCCTATCAACTAATGAAAAACTGTTTTTT
cdr3_aa: CASSKPRQGALSTNEKLFF
clone_size: few
cdr3_length: 19
d_call: -
j_call: TRBJ1-4
v_call: TRBV21-1

cdr3_nt: TGTGCCAGCAGTGAACCGGGACAGGGGGCGTATGAGCAGTTCTTC
cdr3_aa: CASSEPGQGAYEQFF
clone_size: -
cdr3_length: 15
d_call: TRBD1
j_call: TRBJ2-1
v_call: TRBV6-1

cdr3_nt: TGTGCCAGCAGCCAGGCGGGAGGCGATACGCAGTATTTT
cdr3_aa: CASSQAGGDTQYF
clone_size: -
cdr3_length: 13
d_call: TRBD2
j_call: TRBJ2-3
v_call: TRBV3-1/TRBV3-2

cdr3_nt: TGTGCCAGCAGTGTTACGACAGGGAGGTACAATGAGCAGTTCTTC
cdr3_aa: CASSVTTGRYNEQFF
clone_size: many
cdr3_length: 15
d_call: -
j_call: TRBJ2-1
v_call: TRBV25-1

cdr3_nt: TGCGCCAGCAGCCCAAAGTTGGGACAGGGCAATGAAAAACTGTTTTTT
cdr3_aa: CASSPKLGQGNEKLFF
clone_size: -
cdr3_length: 16
d_call: TRBD1
j_call: TRBJ1-4
v_call: TRBV5-1